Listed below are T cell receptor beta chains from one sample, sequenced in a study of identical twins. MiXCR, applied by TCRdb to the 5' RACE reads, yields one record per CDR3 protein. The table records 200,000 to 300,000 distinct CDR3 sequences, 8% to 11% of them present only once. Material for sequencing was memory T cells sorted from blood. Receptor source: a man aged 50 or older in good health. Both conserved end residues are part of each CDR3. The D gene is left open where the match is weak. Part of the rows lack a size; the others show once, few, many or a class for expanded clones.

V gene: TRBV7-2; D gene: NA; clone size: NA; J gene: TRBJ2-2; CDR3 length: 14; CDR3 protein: CASSFSGAGGELFF; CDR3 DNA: TGTGCCAGCAGCTTTTCCGGGGCGGGCGGGGAGCTGTTTTTT
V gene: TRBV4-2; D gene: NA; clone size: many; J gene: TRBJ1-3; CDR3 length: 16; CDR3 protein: CASSPWTEGSGNTIYF; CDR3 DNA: TGTGCCAGCAGCCCCTGGACAGAGGGTTCTGGAAACACCATATATTTT
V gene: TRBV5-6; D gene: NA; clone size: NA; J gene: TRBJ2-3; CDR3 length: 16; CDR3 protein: CASSFGGDISTDTQYF; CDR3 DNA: TGTGCCAGCAGCTTCGGCGGGGATATTAGCACAGATACGCAGTATTTT
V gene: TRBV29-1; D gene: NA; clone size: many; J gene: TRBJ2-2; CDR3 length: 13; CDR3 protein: CSVGTGNTGELFF; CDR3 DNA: TGCAGCGTTGGAACAGGGAACACCGGGGAGCTGTTTTTT
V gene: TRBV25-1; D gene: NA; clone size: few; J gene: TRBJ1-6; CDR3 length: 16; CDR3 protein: CASTSPGGGYNSPLHF; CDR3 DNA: TGTGCCAGCACCTCTCCCGGAGGAGGCTATAATTCACCCCTCCACTTT
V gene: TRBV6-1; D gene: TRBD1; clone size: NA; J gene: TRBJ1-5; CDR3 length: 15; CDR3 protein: CASSDRPGGRQPQHF; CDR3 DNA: TGTGCCAGCAGTGACAGGCCAGGGGGCCGGCAGCCCCAGCATTTT
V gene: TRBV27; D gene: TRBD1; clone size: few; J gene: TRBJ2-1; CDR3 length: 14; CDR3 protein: CASSLGTALNEQFF; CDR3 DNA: TGTGCCAGCAGTTTAGGGACAGCCCTCAATGAGCAGTTCTTC
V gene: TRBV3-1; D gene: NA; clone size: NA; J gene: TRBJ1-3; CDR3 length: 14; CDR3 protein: CASSQMGSGNTIYF; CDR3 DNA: TGTGCCAGCAGCCAAATGGGTTCTGGAAACACCATATATTTT
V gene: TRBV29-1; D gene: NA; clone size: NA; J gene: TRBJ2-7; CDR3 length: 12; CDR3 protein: CSVAGSSYEQYF; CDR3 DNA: TGCAGCGTTGCCGGCTCCTCCTACGAGCAGTACTTC
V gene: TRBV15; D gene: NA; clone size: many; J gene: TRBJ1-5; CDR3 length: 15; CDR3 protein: CATSRGGGRNQPQHF; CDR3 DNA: TGTGCCACCAGCAGAGGGGGGGGCCGAAATCAGCCCCAGCATTTT
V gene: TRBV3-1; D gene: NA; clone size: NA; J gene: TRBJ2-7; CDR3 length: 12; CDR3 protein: CASSQVVHEQYF; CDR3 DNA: TGTGCCAGCAGCCAAGTAGTCCACGAGCAGTACTTC
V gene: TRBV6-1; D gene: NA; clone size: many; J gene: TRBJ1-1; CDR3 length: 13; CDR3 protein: CASNLGANTEAFF; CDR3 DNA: TGTGCCAGCAACCTTGGGGCGAACACTGAAGCTTTCTTT
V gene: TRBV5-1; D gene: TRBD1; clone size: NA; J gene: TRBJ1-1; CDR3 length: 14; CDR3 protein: CASREGTDRREAFF; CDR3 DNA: TGCGCCAGCAGAGAGGGGACAGACCGGCGTGAAGCTTTCTTT
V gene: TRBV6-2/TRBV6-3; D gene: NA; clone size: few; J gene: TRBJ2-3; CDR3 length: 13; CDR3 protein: CASSYNDYDTQYF; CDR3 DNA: TGTGCCAGCAGTTACAATGACTACGATACGCAGTATTTT
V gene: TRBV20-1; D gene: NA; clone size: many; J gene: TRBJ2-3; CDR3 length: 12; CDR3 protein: CSAPRIAGTQYF; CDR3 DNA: TGCAGTGCTCCACGGATCGCCGGTACGCAGTATTTT
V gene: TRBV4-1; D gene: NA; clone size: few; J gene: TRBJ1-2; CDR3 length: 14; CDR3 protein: CASSQDQGWEGYTF; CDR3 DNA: TGCGCCAGCAGCCAAGATCAGGGCTGGGAGGGCTACACCTTC
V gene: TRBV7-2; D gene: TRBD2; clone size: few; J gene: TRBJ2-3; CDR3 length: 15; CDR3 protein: CASSLVGTKTDTQYF; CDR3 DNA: TGTGCCAGCAGCTTAGTCGGGACTAAGACAGATACGCAGTATTTT
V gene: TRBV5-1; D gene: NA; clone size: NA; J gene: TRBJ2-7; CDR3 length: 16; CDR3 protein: CASSLEYGRASYEQYF; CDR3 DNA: TGCGCCAGCAGCTTGGAATACGGTCGGGCCTCCTACGAGCAGTACTTC
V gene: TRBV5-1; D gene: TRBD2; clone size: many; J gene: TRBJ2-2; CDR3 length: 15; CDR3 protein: CASSLTAGGLGELFF; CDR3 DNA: TGCGCCAGCAGCTTGACGGCGGGGGGCCTCGGGGAGCTGTTTTTT
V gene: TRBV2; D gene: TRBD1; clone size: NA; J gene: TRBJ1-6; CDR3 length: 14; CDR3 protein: CASGTTGNNSPLHF; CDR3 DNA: TGTGCCAGCGGGACGACAGGGAATAATTCACCCCTCCACTTT
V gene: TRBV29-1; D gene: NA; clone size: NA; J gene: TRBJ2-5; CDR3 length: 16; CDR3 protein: CSVEDHRDLYQETQYF; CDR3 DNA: TGCAGCGTTGAAGACCACCGGGACTTGTACCAAGAGACCCAGTACTTC
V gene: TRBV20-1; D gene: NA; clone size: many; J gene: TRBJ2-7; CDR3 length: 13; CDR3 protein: CSASSDNSYEQYF; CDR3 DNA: TGCAGTGCTAGTAGTGACAACTCCTACGAGCAGTACTTC
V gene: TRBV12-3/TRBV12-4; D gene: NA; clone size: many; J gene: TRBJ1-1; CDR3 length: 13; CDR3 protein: CASSRPGTTEAFF; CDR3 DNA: TGTGCCAGCAGCCGACCAGGGACCACTGAAGCTTTCTTT
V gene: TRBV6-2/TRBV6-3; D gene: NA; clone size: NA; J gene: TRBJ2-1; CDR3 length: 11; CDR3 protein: CASSSFGEQFF; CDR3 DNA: TGTGCCAGCAGTTCTTTTGGGGAGCAGTTCTTC
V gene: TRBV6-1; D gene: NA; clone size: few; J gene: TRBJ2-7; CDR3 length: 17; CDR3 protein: CASRGGLDSTAPYEQYF; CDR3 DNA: TGTGCCAGCAGGGGCGGCCTAGATTCCACGGCCCCTTACGAGCAGTACTTC
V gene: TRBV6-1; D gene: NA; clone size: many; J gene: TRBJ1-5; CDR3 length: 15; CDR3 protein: CASSELFSGNQPQHF; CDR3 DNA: TGTGCCAGCAGTGAACTCTTTTCTGGGAATCAGCCCCAGCATTTT
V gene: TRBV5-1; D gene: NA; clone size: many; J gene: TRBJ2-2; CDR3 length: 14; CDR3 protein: CASSFQVDPGELFF; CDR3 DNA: TGCGCCAGCAGCTTTCAGGTGGACCCCGGGGAGCTGTTTTTT
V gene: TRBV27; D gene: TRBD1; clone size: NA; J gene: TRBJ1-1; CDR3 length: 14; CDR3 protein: CASSTWTGNTEAFF; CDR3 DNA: TGTGCCAGCAGTACCTGGACAGGGAACACTGAAGCTTTCTTT
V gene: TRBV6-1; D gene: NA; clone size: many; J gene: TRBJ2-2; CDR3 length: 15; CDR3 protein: CASKNSPGASGELFF; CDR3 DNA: TGTGCCAGCAAAAACTCGCCGGGAGCGAGCGGGGAGCTGTTTTTT
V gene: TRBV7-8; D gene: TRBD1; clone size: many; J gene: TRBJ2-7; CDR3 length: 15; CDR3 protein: CASSLPGQGVSEQYF; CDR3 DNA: TGTGCCAGCAGCTTACCCGGACAGGGGGTAAGCGAGCAGTACTTC